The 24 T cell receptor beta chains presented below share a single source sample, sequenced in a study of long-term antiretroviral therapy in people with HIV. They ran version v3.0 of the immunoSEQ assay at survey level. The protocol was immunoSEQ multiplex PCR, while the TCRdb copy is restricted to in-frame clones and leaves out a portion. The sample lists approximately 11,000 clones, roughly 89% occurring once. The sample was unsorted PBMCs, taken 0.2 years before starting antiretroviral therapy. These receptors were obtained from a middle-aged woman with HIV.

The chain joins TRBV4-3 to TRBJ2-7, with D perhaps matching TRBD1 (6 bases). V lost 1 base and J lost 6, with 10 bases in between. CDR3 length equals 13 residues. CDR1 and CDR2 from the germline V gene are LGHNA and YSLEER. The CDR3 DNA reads TGCGCCAGCAGCCAAGGAATAGGGGGCGAGCAGTACTTC. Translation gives CASSQGIGGEQYF.

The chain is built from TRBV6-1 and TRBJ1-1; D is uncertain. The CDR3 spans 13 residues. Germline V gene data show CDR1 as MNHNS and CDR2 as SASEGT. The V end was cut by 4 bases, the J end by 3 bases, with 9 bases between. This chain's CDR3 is CASSVWEDTEAFF. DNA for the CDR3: TGTGCCAGCAGTGTATGGGAGGACACTGAAGCTTTCTTT.

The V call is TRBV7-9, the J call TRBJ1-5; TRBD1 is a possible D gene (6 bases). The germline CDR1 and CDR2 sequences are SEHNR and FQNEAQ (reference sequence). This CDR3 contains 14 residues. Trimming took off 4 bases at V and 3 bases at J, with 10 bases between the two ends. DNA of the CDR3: TGTGCCAGCAGCTCCACAGGGACCAATCAGCCCCAGCATTTT. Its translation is CASSSTGTNQPQHF.

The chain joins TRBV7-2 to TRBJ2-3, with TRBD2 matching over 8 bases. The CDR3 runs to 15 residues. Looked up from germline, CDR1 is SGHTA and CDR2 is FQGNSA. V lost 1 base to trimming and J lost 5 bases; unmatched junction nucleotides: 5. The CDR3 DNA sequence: TGTGCCAGCAGCTTAGTAGGGACTAGATTAGATACGCAGTATTTT. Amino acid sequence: CASSLVGTRLDTQYF.

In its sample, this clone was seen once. The CDR3 DNA is TGTGCCATCAGTCGGACAGGGAACCACAATGAGCAGTTCTTC. This gives the protein CAISRTGNHNEQFF. The V call is TRBV10-3, the J call TRBJ2-1; 8 nucleotides match TRBD1. The ends lost 5 bases at V and 5 bases at J; junction bases unmatched: 5. CDR3 size: 14 residues. In germline, CDR1 is ENHRY, CDR2 SYGVKD.

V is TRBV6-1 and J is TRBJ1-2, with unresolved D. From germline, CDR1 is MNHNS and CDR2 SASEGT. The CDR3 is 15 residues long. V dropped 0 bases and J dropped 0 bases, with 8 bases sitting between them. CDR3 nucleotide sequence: TGTGCCAGCAGTGAAGCGAAGACTACTAACTATGGCTACACCTTC. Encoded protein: CASSEAKTTNYGYTF.

This CDR3 reads CASSLVGRANYGYTF. The CDR3 nucleotides are TGTGCCAGCAGCTTGGTGGGCAGGGCGAACTATGGCTACACCTTC. This sequence joins TRBV5-5 and TRBJ1-2; a weak D match, TRBD1 (5 bases). V was shortened by 0 bases and J by 2 bases, with 11 bases between the two germline ends. The CDR3 contains 15 residues. Germline CDR1 is SGHKS and CDR2 is YYEKEE (reference sequence).

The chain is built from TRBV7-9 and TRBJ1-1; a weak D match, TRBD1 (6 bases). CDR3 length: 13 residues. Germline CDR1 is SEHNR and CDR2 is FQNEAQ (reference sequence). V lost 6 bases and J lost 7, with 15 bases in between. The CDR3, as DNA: TGTGCCAGCAGGTCGAACAGGGCCAATGAAGCTTTCTTT. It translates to CASRSNRANEAFF.

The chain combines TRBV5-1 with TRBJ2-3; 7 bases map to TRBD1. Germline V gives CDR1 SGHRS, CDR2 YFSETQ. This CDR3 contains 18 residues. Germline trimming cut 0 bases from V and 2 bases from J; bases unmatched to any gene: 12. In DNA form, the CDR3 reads TGCGCCAGCAGCTTGGAGGCCGTGACAGGGATATACACAGATACGCAGTATTTT. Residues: CASSLEAVTGIYTDTQYF.

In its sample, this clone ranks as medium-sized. The CDR3, as DNA: TGCGCCAGCAGCCAAGAGCGTGGCTACTCCAATGAGCAGTTCTTC. This sequence encodes CASSQERGYSNEQFF. The rearrangement links TRBV4-3 to TRBJ2-1; the D is unclear. CDR1 LGHNA and CDR2 YSLEER come from the germline V gene. The CDR3 is made up of 15 amino acids. The V end lost 0 bases, the J end lost 6 bases, and 12 bases lay between the germline ends.

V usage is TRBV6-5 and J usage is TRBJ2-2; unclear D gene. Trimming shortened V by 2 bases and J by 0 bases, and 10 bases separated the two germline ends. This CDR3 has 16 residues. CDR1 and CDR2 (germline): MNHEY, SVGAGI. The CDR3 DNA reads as TGTGCCAGCAGTTACGGAAGGAGACCGAACACCGGGGAGCTGTTTTTT. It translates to CASSYGRRPNTGELFF.

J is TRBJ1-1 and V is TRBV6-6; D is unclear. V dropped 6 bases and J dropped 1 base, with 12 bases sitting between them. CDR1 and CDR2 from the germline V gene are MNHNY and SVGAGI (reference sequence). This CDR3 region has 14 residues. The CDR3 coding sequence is TGTGCCAGCAGCTCCAGTGAACCGAACACTGAAGCTTTCTTT. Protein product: CASSSSEPNTEAFF.

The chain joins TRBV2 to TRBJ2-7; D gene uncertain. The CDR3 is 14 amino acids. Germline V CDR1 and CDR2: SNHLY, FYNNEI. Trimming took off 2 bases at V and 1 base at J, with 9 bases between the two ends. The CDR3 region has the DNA TGTGCCAGCAGTGAAATGTACGAGTCCTACGAGCAGTACTTC. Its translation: CASSEMYESYEQYF.

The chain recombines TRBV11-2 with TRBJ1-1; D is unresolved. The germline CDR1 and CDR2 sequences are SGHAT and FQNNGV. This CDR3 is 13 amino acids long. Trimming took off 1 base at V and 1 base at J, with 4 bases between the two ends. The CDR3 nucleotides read TGTGCCAGCAGCTTAGCGCAGAACACTGAAGCTTTCTTT. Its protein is CASSLAQNTEAFF.

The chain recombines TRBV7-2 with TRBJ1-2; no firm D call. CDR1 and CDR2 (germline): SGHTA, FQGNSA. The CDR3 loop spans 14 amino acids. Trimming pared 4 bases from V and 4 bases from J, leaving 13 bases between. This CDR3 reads CASSSRTGTYGYTF. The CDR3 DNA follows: TGTGCCAGCAGCTCGCGGACGGGAACCTATGGCTACACCTTC.

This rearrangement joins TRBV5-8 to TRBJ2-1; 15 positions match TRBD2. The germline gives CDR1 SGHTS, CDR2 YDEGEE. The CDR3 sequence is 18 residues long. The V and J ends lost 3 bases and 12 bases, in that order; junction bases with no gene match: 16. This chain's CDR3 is CASSSRTSGGVVGSRQFF. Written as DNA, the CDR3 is TGTGCCAGCAGCTCCAGGACTAGCGGGGGGGTAGTCGGGTCGCGGCAGTTCTTC.

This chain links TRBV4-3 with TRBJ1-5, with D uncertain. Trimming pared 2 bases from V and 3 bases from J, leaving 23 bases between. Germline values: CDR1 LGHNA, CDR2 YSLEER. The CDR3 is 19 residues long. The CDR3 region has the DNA TGCGCCAGCAGCCAACCATCCCCTATTTTTGGATGTCACAATCAGCCCCAGCATTTT. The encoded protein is CASSQPSPIFGCHNQPQHF.

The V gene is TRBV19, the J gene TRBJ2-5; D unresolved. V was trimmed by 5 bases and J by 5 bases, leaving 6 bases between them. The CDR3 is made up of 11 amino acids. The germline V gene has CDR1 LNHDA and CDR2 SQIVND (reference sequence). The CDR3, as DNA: TGTGCCAGTAGTGTACGGGAGACCCAGTACTTC. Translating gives CASSVRETQYF.

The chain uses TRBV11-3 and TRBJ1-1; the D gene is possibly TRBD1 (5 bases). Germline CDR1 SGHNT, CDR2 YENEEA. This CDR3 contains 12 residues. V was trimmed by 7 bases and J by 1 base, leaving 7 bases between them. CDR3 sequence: CASKGANTEAFF. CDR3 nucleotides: TGTGCCAGCAAAGGGGCGAACACTGAAGCTTTCTTT.

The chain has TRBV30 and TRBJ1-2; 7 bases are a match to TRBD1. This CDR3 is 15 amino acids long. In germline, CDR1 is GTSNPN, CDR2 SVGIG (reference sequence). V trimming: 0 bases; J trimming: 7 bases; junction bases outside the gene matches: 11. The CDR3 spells CAWSVSLTGISGYTF. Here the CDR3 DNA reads TGTGCCTGGAGTGTCTCTCTGACAGGGATAAGTGGCTACACCTTC.

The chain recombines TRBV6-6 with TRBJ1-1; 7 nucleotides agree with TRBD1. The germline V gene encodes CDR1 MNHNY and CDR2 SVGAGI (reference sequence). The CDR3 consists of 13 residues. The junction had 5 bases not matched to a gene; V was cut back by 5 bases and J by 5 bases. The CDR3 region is CASSPLRGTEAFF. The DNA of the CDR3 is TGTGCCAGCAGTCCACTCAGGGGGACTGAAGCTTTCTTT.

CDR3 DNA sequence: TGTGCCTGGAGTGATCCGGGGAACACTGAAGCTTTCTTT. Its protein is CAWSDPGNTEAFF. This sequence joins TRBV30 and TRBJ1-1; no definite D call. V lost 1 base and J 1 base, leaving 7 bases between the germline ends. Germline CDR1 and CDR2: GTSNPN and SVGIG (reference sequence). The CDR3 is 13 residues long.

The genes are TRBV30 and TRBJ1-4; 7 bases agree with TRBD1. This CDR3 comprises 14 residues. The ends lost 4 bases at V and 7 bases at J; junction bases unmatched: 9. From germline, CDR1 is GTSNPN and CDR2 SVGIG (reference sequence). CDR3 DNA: TGTGCCTGGAAAAAAACAGGGGAAAGTGAAAAACTGTTTTTT. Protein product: CAWKKTGESEKLFF. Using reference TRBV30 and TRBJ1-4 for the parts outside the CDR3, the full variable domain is SQTIHQWPATLVQPVGSPLSLECTVEGTSNPNLYWYRQAAGRGLQLLFYSVGIGQISSEVPQNLSASRPQDRQFILSSKKLLLSDSGFYLCAWKKTGESEKLFFGSGTQLSVL.

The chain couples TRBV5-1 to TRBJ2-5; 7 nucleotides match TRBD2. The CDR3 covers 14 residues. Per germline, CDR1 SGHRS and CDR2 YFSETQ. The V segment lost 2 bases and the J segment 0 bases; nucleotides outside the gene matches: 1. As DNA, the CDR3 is TGCGCCAGCAGCTTACTAGCGCACCAAGAGACCCAGTACTTC. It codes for CASSLLAHQETQYF.